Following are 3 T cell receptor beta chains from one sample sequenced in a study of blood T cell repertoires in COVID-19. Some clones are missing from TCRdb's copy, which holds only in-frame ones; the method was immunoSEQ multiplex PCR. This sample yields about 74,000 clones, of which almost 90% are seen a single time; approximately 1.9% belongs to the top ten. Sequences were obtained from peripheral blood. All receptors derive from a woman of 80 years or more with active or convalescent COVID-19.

CDR3 bases: TGTGCCAGTAGTATAACTGGACAGGGTGGCAATCAGCCCCAGCATTTT. Amino acid sequence: CASSITGQGGNQPQHF. V usage is TRBV19 and J usage is TRBJ1-5; 8 positions match TRBD1. Germline lookup yields CDR1 LNHDA and CDR2 SQIVND (reference sequence). The CDR3 spans 16 residues. Germline trimming cut 2 bases from V and 2 bases from J; bases unmatched to any gene: 5.

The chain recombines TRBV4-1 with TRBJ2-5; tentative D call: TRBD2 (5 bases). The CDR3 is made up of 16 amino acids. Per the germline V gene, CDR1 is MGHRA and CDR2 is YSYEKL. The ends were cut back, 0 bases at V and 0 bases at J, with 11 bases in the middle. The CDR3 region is CASSQDLTGYQETQYF. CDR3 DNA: TGCGCCAGCAGCCAAGATCTTACGGGGTACCAAGAGACCCAGTACTTC.

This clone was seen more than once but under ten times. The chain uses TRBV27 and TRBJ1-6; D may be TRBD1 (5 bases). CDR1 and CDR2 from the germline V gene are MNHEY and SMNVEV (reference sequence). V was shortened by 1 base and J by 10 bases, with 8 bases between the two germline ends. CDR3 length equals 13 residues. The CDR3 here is CASSLLPGSPLHF. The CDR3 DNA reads TGTGCCAGCAGTTTATTACCAGGGTCACCCCTCCACTTT.